A selection of T cell receptor beta chains follows, all from one sample in a study of STAT3 mutations in large granular lymphocyte leukemia. Repertoires were generated with immunoSEQ multiplex PCR, while TCRdb's copy carries only in-frame clones and drops some. The sample contains 10,000 or so clones, around 89% of which appear only once. Specimen: peripheral blood mononuclear cells. These receptors came from a man older than 75 with T-cell large granular lymphocyte leukemia. Some clones in this sample may be carry-over from other donors' samples. Both conserved end residues are part of each CDR3. A D gene is named only where the DNA matches it firmly. Size is omitted from some rows. Given values are once, few, many or a class for expanded clones.

abundance,j_gene,v_gene,d_gene,CDR3aa,CDR3nt
NA,TRBJ2-5,TRBV15,NA,CATSRGGRGAQETQYF,TGTGCCACCAGCAGAGGGGGAAGGGGTGCACAAGAGACCCAGTACTTC
once,TRBJ1-1,TRBV6-6,NA,CASSYSGAGNTEAFF,TGTGCCAGCAGTTACTCGGGGGCAGGGAACACTGAAGCTTTCTTT
NA,TRBJ2-1,TRBV29-1,TRBD2,CSVEGSGLGNEQFF,TGCAGCGTTGAGGGTAGCGGGCTCGGCAATGAGCAGTTCTTC
NA,TRBJ2-5,TRBV11-2,NA,CASSLDRETQYF,TGTGCCAGCAGCTTAGATCGGGAGACCCAGTACTTC
NA,TRBJ2-6,TRBV5-1,TRBD1,CASSLVGQSSGANVLTF,TGCGCCAGCAGCTTGGTGGGACAGAGCTCTGGGGCCAACGTCCTGACTTTC
NA,TRBJ2-7,TRBV5-1,NA,CASSLGDQREQYF,TGCGCCAGCAGCTTGGGGGACCAGCGAGAGCAGTACTTC
NA,TRBJ2-5,TRBV5-4,NA,CASSPGQGAKETQYF,TGTGCCAGCAGCCCAGGCCAGGGCGCGAAAGAGACCCAGTACTTC
NA,TRBJ1-2,TRBV2,NA,CASAQASYGYTF,TGTGCCAGCGCTCAGGCTTCCTATGGCTACACCTTC
NA,TRBJ1-2,TRBV25-1,NA,CASSRGDYGYTF,TGTGCCAGCAGTCGAGGAGACTATGGCTACACCTTC
NA,TRBJ1-1,TRBV7-9,TRBD1,CASRPDRGHMNTEAFF,TGTGCCAGCAGGCCAGACAGGGGGCACATGAACACTGAAGCTTTCTTT
NA,TRBJ1-4,TRBV19,TRBD1,CASIKDRATNEKLFF,TGTGCCAGTATCAAGGACAGGGCTACTAATGAAAAACTGTTTTTT
NA,TRBJ2-2,TRBV5-4,NA,CASSPEGGGTGELFF,TGTGCCAGCAGCCCTGAGGGGGGAGGAACCGGGGAGCTGTTTTTT
NA,TRBJ2-3,TRBV4-3,NA,CASSQERSTDTQYF,TGCGCCAGCAGCCAAGAGCGGAGCACAGATACGCAGTATTTT
NA,TRBJ2-1,TRBV30,NA,CAWSDGYEQFF,TGTGCCTGGAGTGATGGATATGAGCAGTTCTTC
NA,TRBJ2-2,TRBV4-3,NA,CASSQWNTGELFF,TGCGCCAGCAGCCAATGGAACACCGGGGAGCTGTTTTTT
NA,TRBJ1-1,TRBV9,TRBD1,CASSDKPGQTRLNTEAFF,TGTGCCAGCAGCGATAAACCGGGACAGACCAGACTGAACACTGAAGCTTTCTTT
NA,TRBJ1-2,TRBV6-5,NA,CASSYSRTAVNYGYTF,TGTGCCAGCAGTTACTCTAGGACAGCCGTTAACTATGGCTACACCTTC
once,TRBJ1-2,TRBV30,NA,CAWIEPKAGSYGYTF,TGTGCCTGGATTGAACCAAAGGCAGGGTCCTATGGCTACACCTTC
NA,TRBJ1-6,TRBV5-1,TRBD1,CASSSSVTGDSPLHF,TGCGCCAGCAGCTCCTCTGTGACAGGGGATTCACCCCTCCACTTT
once,TRBJ2-5,TRBV15,TRBD2,CATSRDLGAGGRETQYF,TGTGCCACCAGCAGAGATCTAGGAGCGGGGGGGCGTGAGACCCAGTACTTC
NA,TRBJ2-3,TRBV7-9,NA,CASSQVRSTEARTDTQYF,TGTGCCAGCAGCCAGGTCAGGTCGACGGAGGCCCGCACAGATACGCAGTATTTT
NA,TRBJ2-7,TRBV5-4,NA,CASSLGQGSSYEQYF,TGTGCCAGCAGCTTGGGGCAGGGAAGCTCCTACGAGCAGTACTTC